The source of this T cell receptor (beta chain) is a study of glioma-infiltrating T cells. Using RNA template, CDR3s of TCR alpha and beta were amplified with iRepertoire arm-PCR. TCRdb itself ran the multiplex PCR reads through MiXCR, one entry per CDR3 protein. Here the sample spans fewer than 500,000 distinct CDR3 sequences, about 40% being singletons. The germline V gene has CDR1 DFQATT and CDR2 SNEGSKA (reference sequence). Unmatched junction bases numbered 0, after V lost 1 base and J lost 1 base. This CDR3 comprises 13 residues. The J gene is TRBJ2-5, the V gene TRBV20-1; 7 bases agree with TRBD2. This clonotype was obtained from a human donor with low-grade glioma or glioblastoma, undergoing nonglioma brain surgery, or in good health (not recorded which). Sequenced input: glioma tissue, nonneoplastic brain tissue, or PBMCs (not recorded which). DNA for the CDR3: TGCAGTGCTAGAGGGGGGGGCCAAGAGACCCAGTACTTC. Its protein is CSARGGGQETQYF.